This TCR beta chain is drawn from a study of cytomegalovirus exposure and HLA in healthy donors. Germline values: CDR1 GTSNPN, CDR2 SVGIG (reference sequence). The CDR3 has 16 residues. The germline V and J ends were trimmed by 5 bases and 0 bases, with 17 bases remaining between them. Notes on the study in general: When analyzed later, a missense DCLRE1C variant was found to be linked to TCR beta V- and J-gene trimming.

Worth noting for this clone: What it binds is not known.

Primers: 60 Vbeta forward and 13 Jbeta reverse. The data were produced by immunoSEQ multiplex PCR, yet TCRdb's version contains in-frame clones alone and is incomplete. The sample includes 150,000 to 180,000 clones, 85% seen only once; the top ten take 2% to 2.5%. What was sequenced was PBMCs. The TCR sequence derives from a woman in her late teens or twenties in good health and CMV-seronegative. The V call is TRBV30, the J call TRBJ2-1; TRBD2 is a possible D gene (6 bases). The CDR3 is CAWDRGAGSSYNEQFF. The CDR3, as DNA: TGTGCCTGGGACCGAGGCGCGGGGAGCTCCTACAATGAGCAGTTCTTC.